This T cell receptor beta chain was identified in a study of shared clonotypes between healthy human individuals. For every subset, genomic DNA was evenly distributed across several immunoSEQ plates. Original processing methods: Sequence data from immunoSEQ were junction-only and lacked quality scores; consequently, filtering differed. The assay was immunoSEQ multiplex PCR, and TCRdb's table has in-frame clones only and misses some. V, J and clone size are those of that table, while D and trimming were read from the DNA. The sample has 1.6 million or so clones, roughly 96% seen once; the top ten hold roughly 1.2%. The germline CDR1 and CDR2 sequences are SGHAT and FQNNGV. The junction had 3 bases not matched to a gene; V was cut back by 5 bases and J by 2 bases. The CDR3 sequence is 14 residues long. Worth noting for this clone: This sample also contains other DNA sequences that code for the same CDR3.

V and J are TRBV11-2 and TRBJ1-5; 7 bases align to TRBD1. The sequence derives from a man aged 30 to 45 in good health. What was sequenced was naive CD4+ T cells sorted from blood. Described subset: CD45RA+ positively selected. The CDR3 nucleotides read TGTGCCAGCAGCCCTGACAGGGGCAATCAGCCCCAGCATTTT. This translates into CASSPDRGNQPQHF.